The 21 T cell receptor beta chains in this list originate from one sample, sequenced in a study of T cell changes during pregnancy in multiple sclerosis. TCRdb's copy holds only in-frame clones and misses some; the assay was immunoSEQ multiplex PCR. The table shows around 69,000 clones, with around 92% occurring only once. This specimen was peripheral blood, taken in the third trimester of pregnancy. These receptors came from a female donor in good health, enrolled as a control in a pregnancy study.

The chain joins TRBV28 to TRBJ1-1; possibly TRBD1 for D (6 bases). This CDR3 has 14 residues. V was pared by 7 bases and J by 1 base, with 13 bases between. The V gene's germline CDR1 is MDHEN and CDR2 SYDVKM. The CDR3, as DNA: TGTGCCAGCATTCTCGGGACATCGAACACTGAAGCTTTCTTT. Amino acid sequence: CASILGTSNTEAFF.

This chain connects TRBV7-2 to TRBJ1-5, with 7 bases fitting TRBD1. Germline V gene lookup returns CDR1 SGHTA and CDR2 FQGNSA. This CDR3 region has 14 residues. The ends lost 4 bases at V and 4 bases at J; junction bases unmatched: 4. The CDR3 is CASSWDSQNQPQHF. CDR3 nucleotides: TGTGCCAGCAGCTGGGACAGCCAGAATCAGCCCCAGCATTTT.

Written as DNA, the CDR3 is TGTGCCAGTAGTATATCCAGGGTGGAAGAGCAGTACTTC. Translating gives CASSISRVEEQYF. The rearrangement links TRBV19 to TRBJ2-7; perhaps TRBD1 as D (5 bases). V was shortened by 2 bases and J by 7 bases, with 12 bases between the two germline ends. Looked up from germline, CDR1 is LNHDA and CDR2 is SQIVND (reference sequence). CDR3 length: 13 residues.

The chain links TRBV6-6 to TRBJ1-6; 8 positions agree with TRBD1. The length of the CDR3 is 16 residues. The germline CDR1 and CDR2 sequences are MNHNY and SVGAGI (reference sequence). Trimming removed 2 bases from V and 11 bases from J; junction bases left unmatched: 11. The CDR3 DNA reads TGTGCCAGCAGTTACCTCGGACGACAGGGGTATGCACCCCTCCACTTT. Translation gives CASSYLGRQGYAPLHF.

CDR3 amino acids: CASSYRTGELFF. The CDR3 DNA sequence: TGTGCCAGCAGTTACCGCACCGGGGAGCTGTTTTTT. This sequence joins TRBV6-5 and TRBJ2-2; D is ambiguous. From germline, CDR1 is MNHEY and CDR2 SVGAGI. There are 12 residues in the CDR3. V was trimmed by 2 bases and J by 4 bases, leaving 2 bases between them.

V gene TRBV19 combines with J gene TRBJ1-1, with D unclear. Trimming took 3 bases from V and 3 from J, leaving 8 bases between them. The germline V gene encodes CDR1 LNHDA and CDR2 SQIVND (reference sequence). This CDR3 comprises 13 residues. CDR3 loop: CASSIQRDTEAFF. The CDR3, as DNA: TGTGCCAGTAGTATCCAACGGGACACTGAAGCTTTCTTT.

This clone was found once. Sequence at one end of the junction differs from germline and may be a read error. DNA for the CDR3: TGTGCTAGCAGCTTATCTGGGGCTACCTACGAGCAGTACTTC. Translation: CASSLSGATYEQYF. J is TRBJ2-7 and V is TRBV7-7; D is possibly TRBD1 (5 bases). The CDR3 has 14 amino acids. The germline V gene encodes CDR1 SSHAT and CDR2 FNYEAQ (reference sequence).

The chain carries TRBV6-4 and TRBJ2-1; 8 nucleotides line up with TRBD2. This CDR3 contains 15 residues. Germline CDR1 is MRHNA and CDR2 is SNTAGT. V lost 6 bases, J lost 7 bases, and 11 bases stayed unmatched. In DNA, the CDR3 is TGTGCCAGCAGCGTAAGCGGGAGAACTACTAATGAGCAGTTCTTC. Its protein is CASSVSGRTTNEQFF.

The V and J genes are TRBV10-3 and TRBJ2-3; TRBD2 matches at 11 bases. V was clipped by 5 bases and J by 4 bases; unmatched bases: 2. The CDR3 loop spans 14 amino acids. Germline values: CDR1 ENHRY, CDR2 SYGVKD. The CDR3 protein is CAISRTSGSDTQYF. The CDR3 nucleotides are TGTGCCATCAGTAGGACTAGCGGGTCAGATACGCAGTATTTT.

This chain connects TRBV7-9 to TRBJ2-1, with 12 bases fitting TRBD2. The V and J ends lost 2 bases and 16 bases, in that order; junction bases with no gene match: 6. CDR3 length: 13 amino acids. The V gene's germline CDR1 is SEHNR and CDR2 FQNEAQ (reference sequence). CDR3 in DNA: TGTGCCAGCAGCTTATCCGAACTAGCGGGAGGTTTCTTC. Protein: CASSLSELAGGFF.

The chain uses TRBV7-8 and TRBJ1-1; D remains unclear. Germline-derived CDR1 and CDR2 are SGHVS and FQNEAQ. Trimming took 5 bases from V and 4 from J, leaving 14 bases between them. This CDR3 is 14 amino acids long. The CDR3 DNA follows: TGTGCCAGCAGCCGACGCGGGGTGGTCACTGAAGCTTTCTTT. It encodes CASSRRGVVTEAFF.

The chain uses TRBV4-1 and TRBJ2-1; tentatively, D is TRBD1 (5 bases). The germline V gene has CDR1 MGHRA and CDR2 YSYEKL. Trimming left V 1 base short and J 10 bases short, with 11 bases between. The length of the CDR3 is 13 residues. CDR3 protein: CASSQVAGLEQFF. The CDR3, as DNA: TGCGCCAGCAGCCAAGTGGCAGGGTTAGAGCAGTTCTTC.

The rearrangement joins TRBV16 to TRBJ2-1; D uncertain. CDR1 KGHSY and CDR2 FQNENV come from the germline V gene. The germline V and J ends were trimmed by 4 bases and 5 bases, with 6 bases remaining between them. This CDR3 is 12 amino acids long. CDR3 DNA: TGTGCCAGCAGCCGTACGGACAATGAGCAGTTCTTC. Amino acid sequence: CASSRTDNEQFF.

The CDR3 region has the DNA TGCGCCAGCAGCTTGGTTAGCGGGGGGCAAGAGACCCAGTACTTC. Encoded protein: CASSLVSGGQETQYF. The chain has TRBV5-1 and TRBJ2-5; 10 bases map to TRBD2. This CDR3 contains 15 residues. The ends lost 0 bases at V and 2 bases at J; junction bases unmatched: 1. From germline, CDR1 is SGHRS and CDR2 YFSETQ.

The V gene is TRBV30, the J gene TRBJ2-2; maybe TRBD1 (6 bases). This CDR3 comprises 15 residues. V lost 1 base and J lost 4, with 13 bases in between. Germline V gene sequence: CDR1 GTSNPN, CDR2 SVGIG (reference sequence). The DNA for the CDR3 is TGTGCCTGGAGTGCGAGAACAGGGCCCACCGGGGAGCTGTTTTTT. Protein: CAWSARTGPTGELFF.

The rearrangement links TRBV18 to TRBJ2-5; D unclear. The CDR3 contains 13 residues. V was pared by 2 bases and J by 5 bases, with 9 bases between. The germline CDR1 and CDR2 sequences are KGHSH and LQKENI. The CDR3 loop is CASSPRGGETQYF. The CDR3 nucleotides read TGTGCCAGCTCACCAAGAGGTGGCGAGACCCAGTACTTC.

V is TRBV30 and J is TRBJ2-2; D is undetermined. Trimming cost V 4 bases and J 1 base, with 13 bases left between them. The CDR3 consists of 15 residues. The germline V gene encodes CDR1 GTSNPN and CDR2 SVGIG (reference sequence). The chain's CDR3 is CAWKYGFGNTGELFF. The DNA of the CDR3 is TGTGCCTGGAAGTACGGGTTCGGGAACACCGGGGAGCTGTTTTTT.

The chain carries TRBV11-3 and TRBJ2-3; TRBD2 aligns across 9 bases. This CDR3 has 15 residues. The junction had 5 bases not matched to a gene; V was cut back by 1 base and J by 6 bases. CDR1 is SGHNT and CDR2 is YENEEA in the germline V gene. The CDR3 protein is CASSLGVAGEDTQYF. The CDR3 coding sequence is TGTGCCAGCAGCTTAGGGGTAGCGGGAGAGGATACGCAGTATTTT.

The table lists this clone with a few counts. The CDR3 DNA reads TGTGCCAGCAGCGCCCGCCCCGGGGGGTGGTTGAACGAGCAGTACTTC. Amino acid sequence: CASSARPGGWLNEQYF. The chain uses TRBV9 and TRBJ2-7; 7 bases fit TRBD2. The CDR3 contains 16 residues. The trim removed 3 bases at V and 5 bases at J, leaving 14 bases unmatched. CDR1 is SGDLS, CDR2 YYNGEE, per germline.

The gene calls are TRBV18 and TRBJ2-3; D gene uncertain. CDR1 KGHSH and CDR2 LQKENI come from the germline V gene. Trimming pared 3 bases from V and 0 bases from J, leaving 13 bases between. This CDR3 comprises 16 residues. CDR3 sequence: CASSPPGGTSTDTQYF. The CDR3 bases are TGTGCCAGCTCACCCCCGGGTGGAACTAGCACAGATACGCAGTATTTT.

The V call is TRBV6-4, the J call TRBJ2-1; possibly TRBD2 for D (5 bases). Germline CDR1 MRHNA, CDR2 SNTAGT. This CDR3 is built from 13 residues. The V gene lost 2 bases and the J gene lost 4 bases, with 6 bases spanning the gap. CDR3 residues: CASSDGEYNEQFF. CDR3 DNA sequence: TGTGCCAGCAGTGACGGGGAGTACAATGAGCAGTTCTTC.